This T cell receptor (beta chain) was found in a study of T cells in Graves' hyperthyroidism and ophthalmopathy. Across the study: Peripheral blood was collected at initial diagnosis, before any treatment.

There were TCR beta CDR3 regions amplified from RNA transcripts. First-round RT-PCR of the TCR CDR3 relied on the HTBI primer set. TCRdb fed the multiplex PCR reads into MiXCR, producing one record per CDR3 protein. Of approximately 520,000 distinct CDR3 sequences in the sample, more than 20% were seen once. This clonotype turned up a few times. This clonotype was obtained from a man aged 18-30 years with Graves' hyperthyroidism. Sequenced material: blood.

Written as DNA, the CDR3 is TGTGCCAGCAGCCCTCCCGGGGGGGCCTCGGAGACCCAGTACTTC. It yields the protein CASSPPGGASETQYF. The chain links TRBV12-3 or TRBV12-4 to TRBJ2-5; 8 nucleotides line up with TRBD2. The CDR3 runs 15 residues. V lost 6 bases, J lost 5 bases, and 11 bases stayed unmatched.